The TCR beta chain under discussion was sequenced for a study of T cells after yellow fever vaccination. MiXCR was run by TCRdb on the 5' RACE reads, yielding one entry per CDR3 protein. This sample has some 240,000 distinct CDR3 sequences, with more than 3.5% found just once. V was clipped by 6 bases and J by 5 bases, with 27 bases between them. The CDR3 extends over 17 amino acids. The germline V gene has CDR1 DFQATT and CDR2 SNEGSKA (reference sequence). This clonotype was seen ten or more times. The sequencing here drew on PBMCs, taken 15 days after the yellow fever booster vaccination. The sequence was collected from a man between 18 and 29 years old who received the YFV17D yellow fever vaccine. J is TRBJ2-3 and V is TRBV20-1, with D tentatively TRBD1 or TRBD2 (5 bases each). CDR3 sequence reads: CSASPPVGQRGGDTQYF. DNA for the CDR3: TGCAGTGCCTCTCCCCCAGTGGGGCAACGCGGAGGAGATACGCAGTATTTT.